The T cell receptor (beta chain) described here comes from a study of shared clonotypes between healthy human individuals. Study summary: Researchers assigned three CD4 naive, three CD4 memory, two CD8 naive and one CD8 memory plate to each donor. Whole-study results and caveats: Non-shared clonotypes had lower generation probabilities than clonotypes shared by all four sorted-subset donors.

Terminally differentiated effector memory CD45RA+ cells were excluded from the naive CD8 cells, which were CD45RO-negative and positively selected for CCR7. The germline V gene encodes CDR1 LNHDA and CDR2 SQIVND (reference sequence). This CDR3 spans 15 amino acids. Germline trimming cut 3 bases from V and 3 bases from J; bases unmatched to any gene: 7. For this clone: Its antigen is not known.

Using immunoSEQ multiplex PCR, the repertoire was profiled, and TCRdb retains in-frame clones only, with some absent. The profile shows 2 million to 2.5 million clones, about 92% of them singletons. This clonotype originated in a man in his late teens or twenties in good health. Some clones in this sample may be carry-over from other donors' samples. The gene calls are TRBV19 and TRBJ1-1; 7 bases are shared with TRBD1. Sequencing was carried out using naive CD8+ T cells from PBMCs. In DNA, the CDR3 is TGTGCCAGTAGTATTAAGGGGGCAGGGGACACTGAAGCTTTCTTT. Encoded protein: CASSIKGAGDTEAFF.